The sequence of this T cell receptor beta chain was determined in a study of blood T cell repertoires in COVID-19. The ends were cut back, 2 bases at V and 4 bases at J, with 15 bases in the middle. Germline assignment: CDR1 MGHRA and CDR2 YSYEKL. The CDR3 loop spans 15 amino acids. The protocol was immunoSEQ multiplex PCR, while the TCRdb copy is restricted to in-frame clones and leaves out a portion. The sample lists roughly 140,000 clones; approximately 92% were seen once. The chain couples TRBV4-1 to TRBJ2-7; perhaps TRBD1 as D (5 bases). The material sequenced was peripheral blood. The receptor was isolated from a woman in her thirties or forties with acute or convalescent COVID-19. CDR3 in DNA: TGCGCCAGCAGCCAACAGGGTCCGTCCTCTTACGAGCAGTACTTC. It is translated as CASSQQGPSSYEQYF.